This TCR beta chain emerged from a study of identical twins. Findings and limits, study-wide: Twin pairs' shared out-of-frame alpha sequences were enriched in low generation probability.

TCRdb processed the 5' RACE reads anew with MiXCR; each CDR3 protein has one entry. The sample lists around 490,000 distinct CDR3 sequences, approximately 14% occurring once. The CDR3 loop spans 15 amino acids. Germline trimming cut 5 bases from V and 6 bases from J; bases unmatched to any gene: 11. This clonotype has more than one count but fewer than ten. Its antigen is currently unknown. The same specimen was also included in a second study, on yellow fever vaccine responses in identical twins.

The chain is built from TRBV12-3 or TRBV12-4 and TRBJ2-7; the match to TRBD2 covers 9 bases. The sample was CD4+ T cells sorted from blood. The TCR originated in a woman under 30 in good health. CDR3 in amino acids: CASSRTVAGAREQYF. In nucleotides, the CDR3 is TGTGCCAGCAGTCGGACGGTAGCGGGAGCACGCGAGCAGTACTTC.